The sequence of this TCR beta chain was determined in a study of shared clonotypes between healthy human individuals. J lost 5 bases, V lost 3 bases, and 6 bases had no gene match. The CDR3 covers 14 residues. From germline, CDR1 is MNHNS and CDR2 SASEGT. The table came from immunoSEQ multiplex PCR; TCRdb's copy has only in-frame clones and leaves some out. The sample shows a few million clones, approximately 90% of them seen only once. This receptor was taken from a man between 18 and 35 years old in good health. Some clones in this sample may be carry-over from other donors' samples. The genes are TRBV6-1 and TRBJ2-5, with TRBD1 identical over 7 bases. The sample was naive CD4+ T cells from PBMCs. Subset: CD45RA+ positively selected. CDR3 nucleotides: TGTGCCAGCAGTGAGCCAGGGGGAAGGGAGACCCAGTACTTC. Its translation: CASSEPGGRETQYF.